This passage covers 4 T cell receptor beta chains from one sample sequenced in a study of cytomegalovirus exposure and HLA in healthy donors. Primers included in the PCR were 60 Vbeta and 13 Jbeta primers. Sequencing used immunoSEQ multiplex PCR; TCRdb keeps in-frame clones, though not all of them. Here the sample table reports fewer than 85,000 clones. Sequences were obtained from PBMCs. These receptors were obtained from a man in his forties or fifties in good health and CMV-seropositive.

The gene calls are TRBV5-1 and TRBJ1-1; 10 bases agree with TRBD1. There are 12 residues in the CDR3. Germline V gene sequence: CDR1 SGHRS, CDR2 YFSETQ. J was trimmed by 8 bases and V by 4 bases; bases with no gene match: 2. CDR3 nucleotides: TGCGCCAGCAGCATGGGACAGGGGGAAGCTTTCTTT. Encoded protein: CASSMGQGEAFF.

The CDR3: CASGSSSRTLQYF. In nucleotides, the CDR3 is TGTGCTAGTGGTTCCTCCTCTCGGACTTTACAGTACTTC. The chain links TRBV12-5 to TRBJ2-5; D perhaps matches TRBD2 (5 bases). CDR3 length equals 13 residues. Germline lookup yields CDR1 LGHNT and CDR2 FRNRAP. Trimming removed 4 bases at V and 11 bases at J, with 17 bases between.

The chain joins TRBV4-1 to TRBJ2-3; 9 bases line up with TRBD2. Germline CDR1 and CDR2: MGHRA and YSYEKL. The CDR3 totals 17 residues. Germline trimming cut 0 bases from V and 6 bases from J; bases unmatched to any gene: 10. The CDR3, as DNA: TGCGCCAGCAGCCAAGATGGGAGCGGGGGGACTACGGATACGCAGTATTTT. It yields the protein CASSQDGSGGTTDTQYF.

The CDR3, as DNA: TGTGCCAGCAGTGAAGGCGAGGACAGGGGTAATTCACCCCTCCACTTT. Protein: CASSEGEDRGNSPLHF. The chain employs TRBV6-1 and TRBJ1-6; 9 bases are shared with TRBD1. Germline CDR1 and CDR2: MNHNS and SASEGT. Trimming cost V 1 base and J 6 bases; bases outside gene matches: 4. This CDR3 has 16 residues.